This T cell receptor (beta chain) was obtained from a study of cytomegalovirus exposure and HLA in healthy donors. As to this clone: Its cognate antigen is unknown.

Points from the study as a whole: When a later analysis compared HLA-associated TCR beta chains with equally common others, the HLA-associated chains turned out to be more clonally expanded and to have lower generation probabilities. What a later analysis showed was that several of the most significant clusters appeared linked to common viral pathogens.

Researchers ran the PCR with 60 Vbeta and 13 Jbeta primers. Sequencing used immunoSEQ multiplex PCR; TCRdb keeps in-frame clones, though not all of them. The sample includes 150,000 to 200,000 clones, more than 85% seen only once; the top ten take about 0.21%. This CDR3 spans 13 amino acids. Germline V gene data show CDR1 as SGDLS and CDR2 as YYNGEE. Between the trimmed V and J ends, which lost 1 base and 2 bases, there was a span of 6 bases. Source material: PBMCs. The chain carries TRBV9 and TRBJ2-5; no reliable D call. The sequence came from a girl in the first two years of life in good health and CMV-seronegative. CDR3 DNA: TGTGCCAGCAGCGTAACCACTCAAGAGACCCAGTACTTC. This gives the protein CASSVTTQETQYF.